Each of the 27 T cell receptor beta chains below was sequenced from the same sample in a study of control samples from healthy donors and cancer patients. Here immunoSEQ multiplex PCR was the method, and the copy in TCRdb shows in-frame clones only, minus some. The repertoire holds over 100,000 clones, with approximately 90% as singletons. The sequenced sample was blood. The source of these receptors is a human donor in good health. The donor label of this sample is uncertain.

This chain uses TRBV4-2 with TRBJ1-2; D not certain. There are 15 residues in the CDR3. Deletions cut 2 bases from V and 0 bases from J, with 10 bases between. CDR1 and CDR2 from the germline V gene are LGHNA and YNFKEQ. CDR3 nucleotides: TGTGCCAGCAGCCAAATCATCGCCACTAACTATGGCTACACCTTC. The encoded protein is CASSQIIATNYGYTF.

V and J are TRBV6-5 and TRBJ1-5; no reliable D call. Trimming pared 6 bases from V and 4 bases from J, leaving 13 bases between. The germline V gene has CDR1 MNHEY and CDR2 SVGAGI. This CDR3 has 14 amino acids. The CDR3 bases are TGTGCCAGCAGCTATTTAGCGGGGAATCAGCCCCAGCATTTT. Translation: CASSYLAGNQPQHF.

The chain recombines TRBV14 with TRBJ2-7; D possibly corresponds to TRBD1 (5 bases). Germline CDR1 and CDR2: SGHDN and FVKESK. Trimming pared 4 bases from V and 11 bases from J, leaving 24 bases between. CDR3 length: 15 residues. The chain's CDR3 is CASSPHGRQPSREYF. Here the CDR3 DNA reads TGTGCCAGCAGCCCCCACGGCCGACAGCCAAGTAGGGAGTACTTC.

The gene calls are TRBV18 and TRBJ1-1; TRBD1 aligns across 7 bases. Germline lookup yields CDR1 KGHSH and CDR2 LQKENI. V shed 8 bases and J 0 bases; nucleotides not matched to a gene: 12. The CDR3 extends over 16 amino acids. In nucleotides, the CDR3 is TGTGCCAGCACCTGGGACAGCCAAACTATGAACACTGAAGCTTTCTTT. This codes for CASTWDSQTMNTEAFF.

The chain links TRBV2 to TRBJ1-4; D unclear. The CDR3 is made up of 11 amino acids. The germline gives CDR1 SNHLY, CDR2 FYNNEI. V was cut by 5 bases and J by 5 bases, with 3 bases left in between. This chain's CDR3 is CASSMNEKLFF. The CDR3 nucleotides are TGTGCCAGCAGTATGAATGAAAAACTGTTTTTT. The variable domain in full, completed from reference TRBV2 and TRBJ1-4, reads EPEVTQTPSHQVTQMGQEVILRCVPISNHLYFYWYRQILGQKVEFLVSFYNNEISEKSEIFDDQFSVERPDGSNFTLKIRSTKLEDSAMYFCASSMNEKLFFGSGTQLSVL.

The chain carries TRBV5-6 and TRBJ2-3; 11 bases line up with TRBD2. The CDR3 has 15 residues. The V gene's germline CDR1 is SGHDT and CDR2 YYEEEE. Losses at the gene ends were 4 bases for V and 1 base for J; bases not matched to a gene: 2. The CDR3 sequence: CASSPTSGGTDTQYF. The DNA for the CDR3 is TGTGCCAGCAGCCCGACTAGCGGGGGCACAGATACGCAGTATTTT.

The chain employs TRBV18 and TRBJ1-1; D call uncertain. The CDR3 consists of 13 residues. CDR1 KGHSH and CDR2 LQKENI come from the germline V gene. V was trimmed by 6 bases and J by 2 bases, leaving 10 bases between them. Written as DNA, the CDR3 is TGTGCCAGCTCGCAATCAGGAAACACTGAAGCTTTCTTT. It encodes CASSQSGNTEAFF.

This chain joins TRBV7-2 and TRBJ2-6; D is unresolved. The CDR3 has 17 amino acids. Germline-derived CDR1 and CDR2 are SGHTA and FQGNSA. V was cut by 1 base and J by 0 bases, with 10 bases left in between. In nucleotides, the CDR3 is TGTGCCAGCAGCTTAGGGATTACCAGCTCTGGGGCCAACGTCCTGACTTTC. This sequence encodes CASSLGITSSGANVLTF.

This chain joins TRBV7-2 and TRBJ2-7; 8 bases line up with TRBD1. The CDR3 consists of 15 residues. Trimming cost V 2 bases and J 3 bases; bases outside gene matches: 6. Germline V lookup: CDR1 SGHTA, CDR2 FQGNSA. CDR3 sequence reads: CASSLKSGQGYEQYF. In nucleotides, the CDR3 is TGTGCCAGCAGCTTAAAGAGTGGACAGGGCTACGAGCAGTACTTC.

This clone was seen just once. This chain uses TRBV28 with TRBJ1-1, with D uncertain. V lost 5 bases and J lost 1, with 8 bases in between. Germline-derived CDR1 and CDR2 are MDHEN and SYDVKM. The CDR3 is 13 amino acids. The CDR3: CASSPPQNTEAFF. CDR3 nucleotide sequence: TGTGCCAGCAGTCCCCCCCAGAACACTGAAGCTTTCTTT.

This clone qualifies as medium-sized. Other DNA sequences from this sample encode an identical CDR3 as well. The V call is TRBV25-1, the J call TRBJ2-7; the match to TRBD1 covers 7 bases. Germline V gene lookup returns CDR1 MGHDK and CDR2 SYGVNS. CDR3 length: 14 amino acids. Unmatched junction bases numbered 10, after V lost 8 bases and J lost 3 bases. Here the CDR3 DNA reads TGTGCCAGCGGAAACGACAGGGTTGACTACGAGCAGTACTTC. It codes for CASGNDRVDYEQYF.

This rearrangement joins TRBV27 to TRBJ1-5, with D unclear. Germline V gives CDR1 MNHEY, CDR2 SMNVEV (reference sequence). The CDR3 sequence is 14 residues long. Between the trimmed V and J ends, which lost 4 bases and 5 bases, there was a span of 12 bases. This chain's CDR3 is CASSSLVGDQPQHF. Here the CDR3 DNA reads TGTGCCAGCAGTTCGTTGGTAGGAGATCAGCCCCAGCATTTT.

The rearrangement joins TRBV12-3 or TRBV12-4 to TRBJ2-3; the D is unclear. V was cut by 5 bases and J by 6 bases, with 6 bases left in between. The CDR3 sequence is 11 residues long. The CDR3 protein is CASSVRDTQYF. The CDR3 DNA is TGTGCCAGCAGTGTGCGTGATACGCAGTATTTT.

This clone has just one count. The CDR3 loop reads CSALTGKRETQYF. The CDR3 DNA follows: TGCAGCGCTTTGACAGGGAAAAGGGAGACCCAGTACTTC. V gene TRBV29-1 combines with J gene TRBJ2-5; 7 bases are shared with TRBD1. The CDR3 spans 13 residues. J was trimmed by 5 bases and V by 7 bases; bases with no gene match: 10. Germline V gene lookup returns CDR1 SQVTM and CDR2 ANQGSEA.

CDR3 in amino acids: CASSLLQGDTEAFF. The CDR3 nucleotides read TGCGCCAGCAGCTTGTTACAGGGGGACACTGAAGCTTTCTTT. V usage is TRBV5-1 and J usage is TRBJ1-1; 8 positions agree with TRBD1. After removal of 1 base from V and 3 bases from J, the junction contained 2 bases not matched to a gene. The CDR3 consists of 14 residues. From germline, CDR1 is SGHRS and CDR2 YFSETQ.

The rearrangement joins TRBV6-4 to TRBJ2-7; 7 bases fit TRBD1. CDR1 is MRHNA and CDR2 is SNTAGT in the germline V gene. This CDR3 is 13 amino acids long. V was clipped by 1 base and J by 6 bases; unmatched bases: 3. CDR3 nucleotide sequence: TGTGCCAGCAGTGACTTCAGGGGGTCCGAGCAGTACTTC. It specifies CASSDFRGSEQYF.

This chain links TRBV7-2 with TRBJ1-4; D ambiguous. Germline values: CDR1 SGHTA, CDR2 FQGNSA. The CDR3 has 15 residues. With 6 bases removed from V and 1 base from J, the gap between germline ends came to 12 bases. CDR3 nucleotides: TGTGCCAGCAGAAACCGGGCGCGAACTAATGAAAAACTGTTTTTT. Translated: CASRNRARTNEKLFF. Together with reference TRBV7-2 and TRBJ1-4, the CDR3 gives the full variable domain: GAGVSQSPSNKVTEKGKDVELRCDPISGHTALYWYRQSLGQGLEFLIYFQGNSAPDKSGLPSDRFSAERTGGSVSTLTIQRTQQEDSAVYLCASRNRARTNEKLFFGSGTQLSVL.

The chain recombines TRBV5-4 with TRBJ2-5; D gene unclear. The CDR3 spans 13 residues. V gave up 0 bases and J gave up 6 bases, with 9 bases separating them. CDR1 SGHNT and CDR2 YYREEE come from the germline V gene (reference sequence). The CDR3 here is CASSLDPEKTQYF. The CDR3 nucleotides read TGTGCCAGCAGCTTGGACCCGGAGAAGACCCAGTACTTC.

The chain combines TRBV12-5 with TRBJ2-2; no definite D call. Trimming took 5 bases from V and 6 from J, leaving 13 bases between them. The CDR3 loop spans 14 amino acids. In germline, CDR1 is LGHNT, CDR2 FRNRAP. CDR3 sequence (DNA): TGTGCTAGTGGTCCCTCGGGCCGGTCCGGGGAGCTGTTTTTT. Its protein product is CASGPSGRSGELFF.

This rearrangement joins TRBV18 to TRBJ1-4, with no clear D. V lost 6 bases, J lost 0 bases, and 11 bases lay in between. The CDR3 is 15 amino acids. Germline CDR1 KGHSH, CDR2 LQKENI. CDR3 DNA: TGTGCCAGCTCGTTCTCCGGGACAACTAATGAAAAACTGTTTTTT. This gives the protein CASSFSGTTNEKLFF. The full variable domain, its missing parts supplied by reference TRBV18 and TRBJ1-4, is NAGVMQNPRHLVRRRGQEARLRCSPMKGHSHVYWYRQLPEEGLKFMVYLQKENIIDESGMPKERFSAEFPKEGPSILRIQQVVRGDSAAYFCASSFSGTTNEKLFFGSGTQLSVL.

This clone turned up a few times. This chain connects TRBV19 to TRBJ1-1, with 10 positions matching TRBD1. Germline assignment: CDR1 LNHDA and CDR2 SQIVND (reference sequence). The V gene end was trimmed by 8 bases and the J gene end by 9 bases; junction bases not matched to a gene: 9. The CDR3 has 13 amino acids. CDR3 amino acids: CASSSRDRGKAFF. DNA of the CDR3: TGTGCCAGTTCTTCCCGGGACAGGGGAAAAGCTTTCTTT.

The CDR3 region has the DNA TGTGCCAGCTCACCGATTCAGGGTCTTTCGGATACGCAGTATTTT. Translating gives CASSPIQGLSDTQYF. The rearrangement links TRBV18 to TRBJ2-3, with D perhaps TRBD1 (5 bases). CDR1 is KGHSH and CDR2 is LQKENI in the germline V gene. The V end was cut by 3 bases, the J end by 6 bases, with 16 bases between. The CDR3 is 15 amino acids.

The chain has TRBV9 and TRBJ1-1, with D uncertain. The CDR3 consists of 14 residues. Trimming removed 0 bases at V and 4 bases at J, with 10 bases between. Germline V gene data show CDR1 as SGDLS and CDR2 as YYNGEE. CDR3 residues: CASSVGSKGTEAFF. The CDR3 DNA sequence: TGTGCCAGCAGCGTAGGCAGCAAGGGCACTGAAGCTTTCTTT.

The chain uses TRBV6-6 and TRBJ2-1; 10 nucleotides line up with TRBD2. Germline trimming cut 5 bases from V and 8 bases from J; bases unmatched to any gene: 15. Germline CDR1 is MNHNY and CDR2 is SVGAGI (reference sequence). The CDR3 sequence is 17 residues long. The CDR3 DNA is TGTGCCAGCAGTCGCGGGCTAGCGGGGGTCCTAGCCCATGAGCAGTTCTTC. Protein sequence: CASSRGLAGVLAHEQFF.

The chain joins TRBV9 to TRBJ1-2; D unclear. In germline, CDR1 is SGDLS, CDR2 YYNGEE. The CDR3 has 16 residues. The V end lost 0 bases, the J end lost 2 bases, and 14 bases lay between the germline ends. The CDR3 DNA follows: TGTGCCAGCAGCGTAGGAGCATCCGGACCGAACTATGGCTACACCTTC. It codes for CASSVGASGPNYGYTF.

Here the CDR3 reads CASSSGDAGGYNEQFF. The CDR3 DNA is TGTGCCAGCAGCTCCGGCGACGCGGGTGGCTACAATGAGCAGTTCTTC. This chain connects TRBV5-4 to TRBJ2-1; D might be TRBD2 (5 bases). The CDR3 is 16 residues long. V was shortened by 3 bases and J by 3 bases, with 16 bases between the two germline ends. Germline V gene lookup returns CDR1 SGHNT and CDR2 YYREEE (reference sequence).

V is TRBV5-4 and J is TRBJ1-2; weak D call: TRBD1 (6 bases). V shed 0 bases and J shed 4 bases, with 13 bases lying between them. Germline V CDR1 and CDR2: SGHNT, YYREEE (reference sequence). The CDR3 runs to 15 residues. CDR3 coding DNA: TGTGCCAGCAGCTTGGATGGCACAGGGTCCTATGGCTACACCTTC. Translating it yields CASSLDGTGSYGYTF. The whole variable domain, filled in from reference TRBV5-4 and TRBJ1-2, reads ETGVTQSPTHLIKTRGQQVTLRCSSQSGHNTVSWYQQALGQGPQFIFQYYREEENGRGNFPPRFSGLQFPNYSSELNVNALELDDSALYLCASSLDGTGSYGYTFGSGTRLTVV.